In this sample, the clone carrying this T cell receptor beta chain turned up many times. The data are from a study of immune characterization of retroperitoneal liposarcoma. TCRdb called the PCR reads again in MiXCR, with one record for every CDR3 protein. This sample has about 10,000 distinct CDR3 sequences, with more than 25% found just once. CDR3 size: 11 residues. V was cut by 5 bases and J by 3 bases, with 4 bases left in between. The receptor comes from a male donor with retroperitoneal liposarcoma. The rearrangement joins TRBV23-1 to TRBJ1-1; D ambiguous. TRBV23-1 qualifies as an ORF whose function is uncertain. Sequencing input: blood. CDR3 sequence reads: CASSEYTEAFF. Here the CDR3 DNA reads TGCGCCAGCAGTGAGTACACTGAAGCTTTCTTT.